The 8 T cell receptor beta chains in this list originate from one sample, sequenced in a study of early T cells in non-severe SARS-CoV-2 infection. TCRdb reprocessed the 5' RACE reads via MiXCR and lists one record per CDR3 protein. The profile covers roughly 30,000 distinct CDR3 sequences, with more than 4% appearing a single time and around 6% taken by the ten largest. The material sequenced was whole blood. These receptor sequences come from an adult who was a healthcare worker with PCR-confirmed SARS-CoV-2 infection or an uninfected control (not recorded which).

This clonotype came up many times. This chain joins TRBV20-1 and TRBJ2-3; D remains ambiguous. The germline V gene encodes CDR1 DFQATT and CDR2 SNEGSKA (reference sequence). This CDR3 is 13 amino acids long. Trimming took off 4 bases at V and 4 bases at J, with 12 bases between the two ends. In DNA form, the CDR3 reads TGCAGTGCTAAGTCCCATGGCCCAGATACGCAGTATTTT. It encodes CSAKSHGPDTQYF.

In DNA, the CDR3 is TGCAGTGCTCCCCCCCGGACAGCGTACAATGAGCAGTTCTTC. This encodes CSAPPRTAYNEQFF. This chain uses TRBV20-1 with TRBJ2-1; the D gene is possibly TRBD1 (6 bases). Trimming removed 5 bases at V and 4 bases at J, with 15 bases between. The CDR3 spans 14 residues. Looked up from germline, CDR1 is DFQATT and CDR2 is SNEGSKA (reference sequence).

This clonotype was observed at least ten times. The genes are TRBV15 and TRBJ1-6; D is uncertain. The CDR3 totals 14 residues. Germline CDR1 is LNHNV and CDR2 is YYDKDF (reference sequence). V was trimmed by 0 bases and J by 9 bases, leaving 9 bases between them. The CDR3 is CATSRDAGSSPLHF. For the CDR3, the DNA is TGTGCCACCAGCAGAGATGCGGGAAGTTCACCCCTCCACTTT.

The V call is TRBV9, the J call TRBJ2-2; the D is unclear. Germline V gene sequence: CDR1 SGDLS, CDR2 YYNGEE. Trimming shortened V by 0 bases and J by 3 bases, and 3 bases separated the two germline ends. The CDR3 consists of 13 residues. CDR3 sequence reads: CASSVVYTGELFF. Here the CDR3 DNA reads TGTGCCAGCAGCGTAGTGTACACCGGGGAGCTGTTTTTT.

This clonotype was observed many times. The chain is built from TRBV5-1 and TRBJ2-1; 12 bases fit TRBD2. Germline V gene data show CDR1 as SGHRS and CDR2 as YFSETQ. The CDR3 sequence is 20 residues long. The J segment lost 0 bases and the V segment lost 3 bases, leaving 13 bases of the junction unmatched. The CDR3 DNA reads as TGCGCCAGCAGCTGGACACTAGCGGGGGGCTCTCACAGCTCCTACAATGAGCAGTTCTTC. Translation gives CASSWTLAGGSHSSYNEQFF.

This clonotype was seen at least ten times. The V call is TRBV19, the J call TRBJ2-2; TRBD1 might be the D (5 bases). This CDR3 comprises 15 residues. Per the germline V gene, CDR1 is LNHDA and CDR2 is SQIVND (reference sequence). With 0 bases removed from V and 1 base from J, the gap between germline ends came to 6 bases. The CDR3 coding sequence is TGTGCCAGTAGTATAGATCAGGGGAACACCGGGGAGCTGTTTTTT. This gives the protein CASSIDQGNTGELFF.

The chain has TRBV7-2 and TRBJ2-1, with D tentatively TRBD1 (6 bases). With 3 bases removed from V and 7 bases from J, the gap between germline ends came to 7 bases. The CDR3 loop spans 12 amino acids. CDR1 is SGHTA and CDR2 is FQGNSA in the germline V gene. CDR3 protein: CASSFTGNEQFF. The CDR3 DNA follows: TGTGCCAGCAGCTTCACAGGGAATGAGCAGTTCTTC.

This clonotype was found many times. The rearrangement joins TRBV18 to TRBJ2-2; D call uncertain. CDR1 KGHSH and CDR2 LQKENI come from the germline V gene. CDR3 length equals 14 residues. V lost 2 bases to trimming and J lost 1 base, with 5 bases between them. The CDR3 loop is CASSPRQNTGELFF. The CDR3 region has the DNA TGTGCCAGCTCACCAAGGCAGAACACCGGGGAGCTGTTTTTT. Based on the CDR3 plus reference TRBV18 and TRBJ2-2, the full variable domain is NAGVMQNPRHLVRRRGQEARLRCSPMKGHSHVYWYRQLPEEGLKFMVYLQKENIIDESGMPKERFSAEFPKEGPSILRIQQVVRGDSAAYFCASSPRQNTGELFFGEGSRLTVL.